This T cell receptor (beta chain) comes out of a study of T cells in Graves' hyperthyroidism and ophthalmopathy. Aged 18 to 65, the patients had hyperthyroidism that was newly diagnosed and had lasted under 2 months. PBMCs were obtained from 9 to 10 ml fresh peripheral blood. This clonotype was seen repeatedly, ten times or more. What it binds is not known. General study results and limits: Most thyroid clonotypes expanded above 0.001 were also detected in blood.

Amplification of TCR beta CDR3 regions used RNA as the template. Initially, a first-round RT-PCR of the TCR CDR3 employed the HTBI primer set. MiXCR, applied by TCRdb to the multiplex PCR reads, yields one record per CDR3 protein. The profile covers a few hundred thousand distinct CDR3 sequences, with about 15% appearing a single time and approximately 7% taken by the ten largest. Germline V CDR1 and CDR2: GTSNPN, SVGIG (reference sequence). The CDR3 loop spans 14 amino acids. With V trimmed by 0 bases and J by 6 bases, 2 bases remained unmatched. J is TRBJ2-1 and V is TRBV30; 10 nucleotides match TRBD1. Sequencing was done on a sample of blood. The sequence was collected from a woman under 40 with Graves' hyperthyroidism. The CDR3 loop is CAWSVGQGVNEQFF. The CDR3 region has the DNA TGTGCCTGGAGTGTCGGACAGGGGGTCAATGAGCAGTTCTTC.